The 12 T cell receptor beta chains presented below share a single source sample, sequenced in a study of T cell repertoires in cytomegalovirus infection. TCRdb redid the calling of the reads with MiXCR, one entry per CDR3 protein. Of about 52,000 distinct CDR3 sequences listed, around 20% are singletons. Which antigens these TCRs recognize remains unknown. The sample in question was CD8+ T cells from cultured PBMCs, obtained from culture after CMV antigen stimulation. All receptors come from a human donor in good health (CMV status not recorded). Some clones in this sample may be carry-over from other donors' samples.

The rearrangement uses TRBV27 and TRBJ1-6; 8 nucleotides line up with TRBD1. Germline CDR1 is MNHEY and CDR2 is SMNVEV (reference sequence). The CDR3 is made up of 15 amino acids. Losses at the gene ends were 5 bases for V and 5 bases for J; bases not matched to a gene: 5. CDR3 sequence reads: CASSPRDRNNSPLHF. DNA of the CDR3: TGTGCCAGCAGTCCCCGGGACAGGAATAATTCACCCCTCCACTTT.

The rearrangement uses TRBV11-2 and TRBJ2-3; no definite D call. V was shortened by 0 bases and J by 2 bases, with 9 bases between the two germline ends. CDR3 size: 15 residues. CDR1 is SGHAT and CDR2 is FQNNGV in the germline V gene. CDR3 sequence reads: CASSLDSAPTDTQYF. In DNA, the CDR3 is TGTGCCAGCAGCTTAGACAGTGCCCCCACAGATACGCAGTATTTT. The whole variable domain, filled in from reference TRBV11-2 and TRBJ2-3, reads EAGVAQSPRYKIIEKRQSVAFWCNPISGHATLYWYQQILGQGPKLLIQFQNNGVVDDSQLPKDRFSAERLKGVDSTLKIQPAKLEDSAVYLCASSLDSAPTDTQYFGPGTRLTVL.

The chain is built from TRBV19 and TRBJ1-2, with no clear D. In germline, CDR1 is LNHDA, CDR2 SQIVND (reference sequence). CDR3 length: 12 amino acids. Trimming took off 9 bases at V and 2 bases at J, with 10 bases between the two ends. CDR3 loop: CASGPPNYGYTF. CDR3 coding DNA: TGTGCCAGCGGGCCACCAAACTATGGCTACACCTTC.

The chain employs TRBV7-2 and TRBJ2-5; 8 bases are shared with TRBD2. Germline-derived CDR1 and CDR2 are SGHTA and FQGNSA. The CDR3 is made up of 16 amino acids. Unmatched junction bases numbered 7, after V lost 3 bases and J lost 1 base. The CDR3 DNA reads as TGTGCCAGCAGCTTCGTCGGGGGGGACACCCAAGAGACCCAGTACTTC. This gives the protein CASSFVGGDTQETQYF. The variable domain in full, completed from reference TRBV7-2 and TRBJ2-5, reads GAGVSQSPSNKVTEKGKDVELRCDPISGHTALYWYRQSLGQGLEFLIYFQGNSAPDKSGLPSDRFSAERTGGSVSTLTIQRTQQEDSAVYLCASSFVGGDTQETQYFGPGTRLLVL.

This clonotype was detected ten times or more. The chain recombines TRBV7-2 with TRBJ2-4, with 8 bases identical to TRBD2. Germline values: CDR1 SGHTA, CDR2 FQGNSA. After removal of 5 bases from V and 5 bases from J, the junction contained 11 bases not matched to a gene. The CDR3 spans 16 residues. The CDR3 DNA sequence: TGTGCCAGCAGCCTAATCCCGGGGGGGTCCCAAAACATTCAGTACTTC. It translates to CASSLIPGGSQNIQYF.

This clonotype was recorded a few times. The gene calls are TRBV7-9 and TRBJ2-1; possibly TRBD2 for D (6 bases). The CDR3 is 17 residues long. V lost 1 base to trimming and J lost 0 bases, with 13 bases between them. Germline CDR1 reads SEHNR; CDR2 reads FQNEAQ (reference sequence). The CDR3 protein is CASSLVGGPSSYNEQFF. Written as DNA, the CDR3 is TGTGCCAGCAGCTTAGTGGGGGGTCCAAGCTCCTACAATGAGCAGTTCTTC. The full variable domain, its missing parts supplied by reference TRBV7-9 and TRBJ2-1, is DTGVSQNPRHKITKRGQNVTFRCDPISEHNRLYWYRQTLGQGPEFLTYFQNEAQLEKSRLLSDRFSAERPKGSFSTLEIQRTEQGDSAMYLCASSLVGGPSSYNEQFFGPGTRLTVL.

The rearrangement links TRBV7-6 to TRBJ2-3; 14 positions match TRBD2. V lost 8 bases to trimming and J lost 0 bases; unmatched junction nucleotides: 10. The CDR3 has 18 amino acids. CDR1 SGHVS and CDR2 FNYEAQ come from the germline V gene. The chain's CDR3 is CASGIRLAGGPSTDTQYF. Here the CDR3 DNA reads TGTGCCAGCGGGATCAGACTAGCGGGGGGGCCTAGCACAGATACGCAGTATTTT.

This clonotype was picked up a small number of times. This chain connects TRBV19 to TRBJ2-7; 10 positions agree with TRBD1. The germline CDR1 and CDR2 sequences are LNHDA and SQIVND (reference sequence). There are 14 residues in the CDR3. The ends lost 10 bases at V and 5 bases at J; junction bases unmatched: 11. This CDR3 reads CATGRDRGRHEQYF. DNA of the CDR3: TGTGCCACCGGGCGGGACAGGGGAAGGCACGAGCAGTACTTC.

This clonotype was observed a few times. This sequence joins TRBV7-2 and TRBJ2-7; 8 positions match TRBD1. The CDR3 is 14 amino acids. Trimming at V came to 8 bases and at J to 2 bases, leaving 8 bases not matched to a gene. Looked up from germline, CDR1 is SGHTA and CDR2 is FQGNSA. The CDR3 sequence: CASGLPGGAYEQYF. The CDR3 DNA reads TGTGCCAGCGGGTTACCAGGGGGCGCCTACGAGCAGTACTTC.

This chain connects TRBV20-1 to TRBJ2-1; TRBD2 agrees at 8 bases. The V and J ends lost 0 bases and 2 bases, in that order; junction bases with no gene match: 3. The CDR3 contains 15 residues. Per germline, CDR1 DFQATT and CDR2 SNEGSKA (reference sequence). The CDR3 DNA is TGCAGTGCTAGAGATGGCGGGGGGACCTACAATGAGCAGTTCTTC. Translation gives CSARDGGGTYNEQFF.

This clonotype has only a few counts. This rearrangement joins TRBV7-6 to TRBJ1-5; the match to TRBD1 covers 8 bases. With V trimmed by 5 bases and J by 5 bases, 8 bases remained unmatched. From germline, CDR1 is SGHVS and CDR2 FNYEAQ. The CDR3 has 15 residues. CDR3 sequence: CASSLDDRGHQPQHF. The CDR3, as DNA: TGTGCCAGCAGCCTGGATGACAGGGGCCATCAGCCCCAGCATTTT.

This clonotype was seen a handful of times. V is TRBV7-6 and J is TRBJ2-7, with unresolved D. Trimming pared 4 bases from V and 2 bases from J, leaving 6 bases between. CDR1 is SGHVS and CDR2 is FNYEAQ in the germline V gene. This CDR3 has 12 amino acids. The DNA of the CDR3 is TGTGCCAGCAGCTCTTCAGCCTACGAGCAGTACTTC. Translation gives CASSSSAYEQYF. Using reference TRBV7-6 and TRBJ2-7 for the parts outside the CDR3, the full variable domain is GAGVSQSPRYKVTKRGQDVALRCDPISGHVSLYWYRQALGQGPEFLTYFNYEAQQDKSGLPNDRFSAERPEGSISTLTIQRTEQRDSAMYRCASSSSAYEQYFGPGTRLTVT.